This T cell receptor beta chain was identified in a study of shared clonotypes between healthy human individuals. Naive CD8 cells comprised CD45RO-negative, CCR7-positively selected cells, excluding terminally differentiated effector memory CD45RA+ cells. Study results and limitations: It was the non-shared clonotypes that had lower generation probabilities than clonotypes shared by all four donors.

V gave up 6 bases and J gave up 1 base, with 12 bases separating them. Germline CDR1 MNHEY, CDR2 SVGAGI. CDR3 size: 14 residues. Note on this clone: The antigen is not known.

As handled by the study authors: ImmunoSEQ gave junction-only sequences without quality scores, so filtering differed. Assay used: immunoSEQ multiplex PCR; TCRdb lists only in-frame clones, some missing. That table supplies the V and J calls and clone size; D and trimming were determined from the DNA. The repertoire consists of about 590,000 clones, with roughly 96% occurring once and the leading ten covering roughly 0.1%. Specimen: naive CD8+ T cells sorted from blood. The receptor was isolated from a woman aged 30 to 39 in good health. The genes are TRBV6-5 and TRBJ1-1; D remains ambiguous. CDR3: CASSEVLENTEAFF. DNA of the CDR3: TGTGCCAGCAGCGAAGTACTAGAGAACACTGAAGCTTTCTTT.